What follows is one T cell receptor (beta chain) and its context. The CDR3 runs 16 residues. Trimming took 2 bases from V and 1 from J, leaving 13 bases between them. Germline loops: CDR1 SGHVS, CDR2 FQNEAQ. The record originates from a study of blood T cell repertoires in COVID-19. Overall study: The United States, Italy and Spain supplied acute and convalescent COVID-19 samples. Sample material is recorded as cDNA or gDNA derived from T cells, B-cell-depleted T cells, or PBMCs.

Under the authors' procedure: Reference gene primer amplification in the assay estimated nucleated cell counts. Using immunoSEQ multiplex PCR, the repertoire was profiled, and TCRdb retains in-frame clones only, with some absent. V and J calls and clone size follow that table, whereas D and trimming were derived from the DNA. The sample has fewer than 150,000 clones; over 75% are singletons. The sequence derives from a woman in her seventies who had recovered from COVID-19. The chain joins TRBV7-8 to TRBJ2-3; D is unclear. The sequencing sample was made of peripheral blood. The CDR3 here is CASSLMANRGTDTQYF. CDR3 DNA sequence: TGTGCCAGCAGCTTAATGGCCAACCGGGGCACAGATACGCAGTATTTT. Complete variable domain (other parts from reference TRBV7-8 and TRBJ2-3): GAGVSQSPRYKVAKRGQDVALRCDPISGHVSLFWYQQALGQGPEFLTYFQNEAQLDKSGLPSDRFFAERPEGSVSTLKIQRTQQEDSAVYLCASSLMANRGTDTQYFGPGTRLTVL.